Below, 22 T cell receptor beta chains from the same sample are listed, as sequenced in a study of T cell responses to AZD1222 COVID-19 vaccine. Sequencing used immunoSEQ multiplex PCR; TCRdb keeps in-frame clones, though not all of them. The sample lists 150,000 or so clones, approximately 90% seen once, with roughly 1.2% in the top ten. The sequencing here drew on peripheral blood, taken 28 days after the second AZD1222 dose. These receptors originate from an adult who received the AZD1222 COVID-19 vaccine.

The V and J genes are TRBV19 and TRBJ2-3, with 9 bases matching TRBD1. Per the germline V gene, CDR1 is LNHDA and CDR2 is SQIVND (reference sequence). CDR3 length: 16 residues. After removal of 4 bases from V and 7 bases from J, the junction contained 12 bases not matched to a gene. For the CDR3, the DNA is TGTGCCAGTAGTAACAGGGGGCTCGGGGTCACGAATACGCAGTATTTT. It encodes CASSNRGLGVTNTQYF.

A few counts support this clone. The CDR3 bases are TGTGCCAGCAGCCCACAAGGACTAGCGAGGTTGAATGAGCAGTTCTTC. Translation gives CASSPQGLARLNEQFF. The chain carries TRBV11-2 and TRBJ2-1, with 9 bases matching TRBD2. V shed 5 bases and J 7 bases; nucleotides not matched to a gene: 12. The CDR3 spans 16 residues. Germline V gene lookup returns CDR1 SGHAT and CDR2 FQNNGV. The variable domain in full, with the rest retrieved from reference TRBV11-2 and TRBJ2-1, is EAGVAQSPRYKIIEKRQSVAFWCNPISGHATLYWYQQILGQGPKLLIQFQNNGVVDDSQLPKDRFSAERLKGVDSTLKIQPAKLEDSAVYLCASSPQGLARLNEQFFGPGTRLTVL.

The V gene is TRBV6-2 or TRBV6-3, the J gene TRBJ1-6, with 7 bases lining up with TRBD1. CDR1 MNHEY and CDR2 SVGEGT come from the germline V gene. The CDR3 has 14 amino acids. After removal of 5 bases from V and 8 bases from J, the junction contained 6 bases not matched to a gene. The CDR3 protein is CASSRQGLDSPLHF. Written as DNA, the CDR3 is TGTGCCAGCAGTCGACAGGGTCTTGATTCACCCCTCCACTTT.

In nucleotides, the CDR3 is TGTGCCAGTTCCGGGACTTTGAACACTGAAGCTTTCTTT. As protein: CASSGTLNTEAFF. V gene TRBV19 combines with J gene TRBJ1-1, with D possibly matching TRBD1 (5 bases). Germline V gives CDR1 LNHDA, CDR2 SQIVND (reference sequence). V lost 8 bases and J 0 bases, leaving 10 bases between the germline ends. The CDR3 has 13 amino acids.

The chain combines TRBV7-2 with TRBJ1-1, with 7 bases lining up with TRBD1. Germline V gene lookup returns CDR1 SGHTA and CDR2 FQGNSA. This CDR3 is 14 amino acids long. V gave up 5 bases and J gave up 3 bases; unmatched junction bases: 6. The CDR3 DNA sequence: TGTGCCAGCAGCCCGACAGGGAAATACACTGAAGCTTTCTTT. Amino acid sequence: CASSPTGKYTEAFF. Based on the CDR3 plus reference TRBV7-2 and TRBJ1-1, the full variable domain is GAGVSQSPSNKVTEKGKDVELRCDPISGHTALYWYRQSLGQGLEFLIYFQGNSAPDKSGLPSDRFSAERTGGSVSTLTIQRTQQEDSAVYLCASSPTGKYTEAFFGQGTRLTVV.

The chain links TRBV20-1 to TRBJ1-2; TRBD1 might be the D (5 bases). V lost 3 bases to trimming and J lost 4 bases, with 15 bases between them. The CDR3 totals 14 residues. In germline, CDR1 is DFQATT, CDR2 SNEGSKA (reference sequence). CDR3 bases: TGCAGTGCTAGTCGGGCAGGGAACGTCTATGGCTACACCTTC. Protein product: CSASRAGNVYGYTF.

The chain employs TRBV28 and TRBJ1-5; TRBD1 might be the D (6 bases). The CDR3 has 14 residues. Germline V lookup: CDR1 MDHEN, CDR2 SYDVKM. Trimming removed 5 bases from V and 5 bases from J, with 13 bases in between. The CDR3 DNA reads TGTGCCAGCAGTCCCCGGGGGGCGGATCAGCCCCAGCATTTT. This encodes CASSPRGADQPQHF.

The rearrangement links TRBV5-1 to TRBJ2-7, with TRBD1 matching 7 bases. The germline gives CDR1 SGHRS, CDR2 YFSETQ. Trimming cost V 4 bases and J 0 bases; bases outside gene matches: 10. The CDR3 is 16 residues long. CDR3: CASSPPRQGRSYEQYF. The CDR3 nucleotides are TGCGCCAGCAGCCCACCCCGACAGGGCCGCTCCTACGAGCAGTACTTC.

The genes are TRBV19 and TRBJ2-4, with D perhaps matching TRBD1 or TRBD2 (6 bases each). Trimming left V 3 bases short and J 6 bases short, with 12 bases between. CDR3 length: 14 amino acids. CDR1 LNHDA and CDR2 SQIVND come from the germline V gene (reference sequence). The DNA for the CDR3 is TGTGCCAGTAGTATCCTCGGGGGCAGAAACATTCAGTACTTC. It specifies CASSILGGRNIQYF. The full variable domain, its missing parts supplied by reference TRBV19 and TRBJ2-4, is DGGITQSPKYLFRKEGQNVTLSCEQNLNHDAMYWYRQDPGQGLRLIYYSQIVNDFQKGDIAEGYSVSREKKESFPLTVTSAQKNPTAFYLCASSILGGRNIQYFGAGTRLSVL.

The V call is TRBV28, the J call TRBJ1-1; weak D call: TRBD1 (5 bases). V lost 7 bases and J lost 4, with 7 bases in between. Germline CDR1 and CDR2: MDHEN and SYDVKM. There are 11 residues in the CDR3. The CDR3 loop reads CASTGLTEAFF. As DNA, the CDR3 is TGTGCCAGCACGGGGCTCACTGAAGCTTTCTTT.

The CDR3: CASRYGAANQPQHF. In DNA, the CDR3 is TGTGCCAGCAGATACGGGGCGGCCAATCAGCCCCAGCATTTT. The gene calls are TRBV6-6 and TRBJ1-5; a possible D gene is TRBD1 (5 bases). CDR3 size: 14 residues. The ends were cut back, 6 bases at V and 3 bases at J, with 12 bases in the middle. Looked up from germline, CDR1 is MNHNY and CDR2 is SVGAGI (reference sequence).

This clone was detected only once. The chain combines TRBV13 with TRBJ1-5; D not resolved. The germline CDR1 and CDR2 sequences are PRHDT and FYEKMQ (reference sequence). Trimming pared 3 bases from V and 1 base from J, leaving 7 bases between. CDR3 length: 14 amino acids. The CDR3 loop is CASSFRGSNQPQHF. The CDR3 bases are TGTGCCAGCAGCTTTCGGGGAAGCAATCAGCCCCAGCATTTT.

This chain uses TRBV9 with TRBJ1-6; a possible D gene is TRBD1 (5 bases). Germline-derived CDR1 and CDR2 are SGDLS and YYNGEE. The CDR3 covers 15 residues. The V end was cut by 1 base, the J end by 5 bases, with 10 bases between. The CDR3 sequence: CASSVSTGDNSPLHF. Here the CDR3 DNA reads TGTGCCAGCAGCGTATCCACAGGTGATAATTCACCCCTCCACTTT.

This sequence joins TRBV5-4 and TRBJ1-3, with 7 bases aligning to TRBD1. V lost 0 bases and J lost 4; bases outside the gene matches: 4. This CDR3 comprises 15 residues. Germline V CDR1 and CDR2: SGHNT, YYREEE (reference sequence). This chain's CDR3 is CASSLERGPGNTIYF. As DNA, the CDR3 is TGTGCCAGCAGCTTGGAGAGGGGGCCCGGAAACACCATATATTTT. The full variable domain, its missing parts supplied by reference TRBV5-4 and TRBJ1-3, is ETGVTQSPTHLIKTRGQQVTLRCSSQSGHNTVSWYQQALGQGPQFIFQYYREEENGRGNFPPRFSGLQFPNYSSELNVNALELDDSALYLCASSLERGPGNTIYFGEGSWLTVV.

The rearrangement links TRBV14 to TRBJ2-3, with D perhaps matching TRBD2 (5 bases). Trimming took 4 bases from V and 5 from J, leaving 13 bases between them. CDR1 and CDR2 (germline): SGHDN, FVKESK. The CDR3 length is 14 residues. The CDR3 DNA sequence: TGTGCCAGCAGCCTTCAGCTAGCACAAGATACGCAGTATTTT. Protein product: CASSLQLAQDTQYF.

The rearrangement joins TRBV28 to TRBJ1-3, with 7 bases lining up with TRBD1. This CDR3 comprises 14 residues. CDR1 is MDHEN, CDR2 SYDVKM, per germline. Trimming took 3 bases from V and 4 from J; bases not matched to a gene: 3. As DNA, the CDR3 is TGTGCCAGCAGTTTTAGGGGGCCAGGAAACACCATATATTTT. It encodes CASSFRGPGNTIYF.

J is TRBJ2-2 and V is TRBV5-1; no definite D call. Trimming took off 5 bases at V and 5 bases at J, with 10 bases between the two ends. The CDR3 is made up of 13 amino acids. Germline CDR1 is SGHRS and CDR2 is YFSETQ. In nucleotides, the CDR3 is TGCGCCAGCAGATCCTTACCTACCGGGGAGCTGTTTTTT. Amino acids: CASRSLPTGELFF.

The rearrangement joins TRBV28 to TRBJ1-2, with D tentatively TRBD1 (5 bases). V lost 4 bases, J lost 4 bases, and 10 bases lay in between. The CDR3 sequence is 13 residues long. Germline loops: CDR1 MDHEN, CDR2 SYDVKM. The CDR3 reads CASSSGYGYGYTF. The CDR3 bases are TGTGCCAGCAGTTCAGGGTACGGCTATGGCTACACCTTC.

CDR3 region: CASSLEGLLSTDTQYF. The CDR3 nucleotides read TGTGCCAGCAGCTTAGAGGGCCTCCTGAGCACAGATACGCAGTATTTT. This chain joins TRBV7-9 and TRBJ2-3, with D unclear. Germline CDR1 and CDR2: SEHNR and FQNEAQ (reference sequence). With 1 base removed from V and 0 bases from J, the gap between germline ends came to 11 bases. The CDR3 consists of 16 residues.

V gene TRBV27 combines with J gene TRBJ1-5; D not certain. V was trimmed by 3 bases and J by 0 bases, leaving 9 bases between them. There are 15 residues in the CDR3. From germline, CDR1 is MNHEY and CDR2 SMNVEV (reference sequence). This CDR3 reads CASSFSFDSNQPQHF. CDR3 sequence (DNA): TGTGCCAGCAGTTTTTCCTTCGATAGCAATCAGCCCCAGCATTTT.

The rearrangement uses TRBV2 and TRBJ1-1; D uncertain. Trimming stripped 6 bases from V and 1 base from J, with 12 bases between. Germline CDR1 reads SNHLY; CDR2 reads FYNNEI. The CDR3 contains 14 residues. CDR3 DNA: TGTGCCAGCAGCCTACGGACGGAGAACACTGAAGCTTTCTTT. Its translation: CASSLRTENTEAFF.

The chain couples TRBV5-5 to TRBJ2-7; tentative D call: TRBD1 (7 bases). Germline values: CDR1 SGHKS, CDR2 YYEKEE (reference sequence). CDR3 size: 16 residues. Trimming left V 4 bases short and J 8 bases short, with 25 bases between. The CDR3 region has the DNA TGTGCCAGCAGCCCATCGGCCGGGAGCGCAGGGGGGAAGCAGTACTTC. This gives the protein CASSPSAGSAGGKQYF.